The next 23 T cell receptor beta chains were all read from a single sample in a study of molecular identifiers for immune sequencing clone quantification. Each CDR3 protein is one row after TCRdb ran MiXCR on the PCR reads. This table has about 330,000 distinct CDR3 sequences, roughly 24% appearing once. The sample comprised naive CD8+ T cells from blood, with Jurkat cell RNA spiked in. Subset of the sample: FACS-sorted CD8+CD4-CCR7+CD45RA+ naive T cells. The receptors were gathered from a human donor in good health. Some libraries in this study had Jurkat cell RNA spiked in.

A word on this clonotype: It may be a read error: a sequence one base away is much more abundant. The rearrangement links TRBV14 to TRBJ1-1; D perhaps matches TRBD1 (5 bases). V lost 1 base and J 1 base, leaving 19 bases between the germline ends. In germline, CDR1 is SGHDN, CDR2 FVKESK. The CDR3 is made up of 18 amino acids. Here the CDR3 reads CASSQGARWDLRNTEAFF. DNA for the CDR3: TGTGCCAGCAGCCAAGGAGCGAGATGGGACTTACGGAACACTGAAGCTTTCTTT.

This clonotype has more than one count but fewer than ten. The rearrangement uses TRBV20-1 and TRBJ2-3; D uncertain. V lost 0 bases, J lost 0 bases, and 10 bases lay in between. The CDR3 spans 15 residues. The V gene's germline CDR1 is DFQATT and CDR2 SNEGSKA (reference sequence). The CDR3 here is CSARDRSESTDTQYF. The CDR3 nucleotides read TGCAGTGCTAGAGATCGGAGCGAAAGCACAGATACGCAGTATTTT.

The chain joins TRBV7-6 to TRBJ2-3; D is undetermined. Germline V gives CDR1 SGHVS, CDR2 FNYEAQ. V lost 8 bases to trimming and J lost 5 bases, with 14 bases between them. The CDR3 is 13 residues long. The CDR3 DNA reads TGTGCCAGCGGCCCCCGCGTGCTAGATACGCAGTATTTT. Residues: CASGPRVLDTQYF.

The genes are TRBV7-3 and TRBJ2-1, with 12 bases that match TRBD2. CDR1 SGHTA and CDR2 FQGTGA come from the germline V gene. This CDR3 comprises 15 residues. V trimming: 4 bases; J trimming: 6 bases; junction bases outside the gene matches: 4. Here the CDR3 DNA reads TGTGCCAGCAGCTCAGGACTAGCGGGAATCAATGAGCAGTTCTTC. Its translation: CASSSGLAGINEQFF. Full variable domain (missing parts from reference TRBV7-3 and TRBJ2-1): GAGVSQTPSNKVTEKGKYVELRCDPISGHTALYWYRQSLGQGPEFLIYFQGTGAADDSGLPNDRFFAVRPEGSVSTLKIQRTERGDSAVYLCASSSGLAGINEQFFGPGTRLTVL.

This clonotype was seen many times. The CDR3 loop reads CASSLAGATEAFF. CDR3 in DNA: TGTGCCAGCAGCTTAGCGGGGGCTACTGAAGCTTTCTTT. The chain couples TRBV7-6 to TRBJ1-1, with D possibly being TRBD1 (6 bases). V shed 0 bases and J shed 5 bases, with 7 bases lying between them. This CDR3 has 13 amino acids. CDR1 is SGHVS and CDR2 is FNYEAQ in the germline V gene.

This clonotype was seen only a few times. This chain uses TRBV7-9 with TRBJ2-7; 12 positions match TRBD2. This CDR3 is 17 amino acids long. Germline loops: CDR1 SEHNR, CDR2 FQNEAQ (reference sequence). V shed 6 bases, J shed 5 bases, and the junction held 14 bases outside the gene matches. The CDR3 loop is CASSTPLAGGPQDEQYF. The CDR3 DNA sequence: TGTGCCAGCAGTACCCCTCTAGCGGGAGGGCCGCAGGACGAGCAGTACTTC.

About this clonotype itself: A read error may explain this, as a much larger clone is one base away. V and J are TRBV20-1 and TRBJ1-1, with D uncertain. Germline V gene data show CDR1 as DFQATT and CDR2 as SNEGSKA (reference sequence). This CDR3 has 13 amino acids. Trimming stripped 5 bases from V and 5 bases from J, with 15 bases between. CDR3 region: CSAPGLYKTEAFF. The CDR3 region has the DNA TGCAGTGCTCCGGGCCTGTACAAAACTGAAGCTTTCTTT.

Worth noting for this clonotype: A much larger clonotype is one base distant, so this may be a read error. V and J are TRBV29-1 and TRBJ2-5; TRBD1 might be the D (7 bases). This CDR3 is built from 15 residues. Germline V gives CDR1 SQVTM, CDR2 ANQGSEA. The CDR3 bases are TGCTGCGTTGAAAGGGGGGACAGCCTCCAAGAGACCCAGTACTTC. Protein: CCVERGDSLQETQYF.

Note on this clonotype: A much larger clonotype is one base distant, so this may be a read error. The V gene is TRBV7-9, the J gene TRBJ2-4; D remains ambiguous. This CDR3 comprises 14 residues. Per germline, CDR1 SEHNR and CDR2 FQNEAQ (reference sequence). The V end was cut by 3 bases, the J end by 8 bases, with 14 bases between. The CDR3 here is CASSLAPGLDIQYF. The CDR3 DNA sequence: TGTGCCAGCAGCTTGGCGCCTGGTCTAGACATTCAGTACTTC.

This clonotype was found once. Compared with germline, one end of the junction differs, possibly owing to a read error. This sequence joins TRBV5-5 and TRBJ1-5, with D possibly TRBD1 on 5 matching bases. Germline assignment: CDR1 SGHKS and CDR2 YYEKEE (reference sequence). The CDR3 extends over 12 amino acids. The CDR3 loop reads CAGSLGGQPQHF. CDR3 in DNA: TGTGCCGGCAGCTTGGGGGGTCAGCCCCAGCATTTT.

This clonotype was counted a few times. The rearrangement links TRBV20-1 to TRBJ2-7, with D possibly being TRBD2 (6 bases). This CDR3 has 14 amino acids. V was trimmed by 3 bases and J by 3 bases, leaving 15 bases between them. Per germline, CDR1 DFQATT and CDR2 SNEGSKA (reference sequence). The CDR3 DNA reads as TGCAGTGCTAGTTGGCAGAGGAGGGGCTACGAGCAGTACTTC. Encoded protein: CSASWQRRGYEQYF.

V is TRBV27 and J is TRBJ1-5; D may be TRBD1 (6 bases). The CDR3 runs to 13 residues. Trimming pared 5 bases from V and 7 bases from J, leaving 12 bases between. Per germline, CDR1 MNHEY and CDR2 SMNVEV (reference sequence). The CDR3 spells CASSIEGDQPQHF. The CDR3 DNA reads TGTGCCAGCAGTATCGAGGGGGACCAGCCCCAGCATTTT.

Worth noting for this clonotype: Germline and junction disagree at one end, which may indicate a read error. The chain recombines TRBV24-1 with TRBJ2-1; TRBD1 or TRBD2 may be the D gene (5 bases each). Germline values: CDR1 KGHDR, CDR2 SFDVKD. The CDR3 runs to 15 residues. The CDR3 loop is CATSRDGSSYNEPFF. The CDR3 DNA sequence: TGTGCCACTAGCCGGGACGGAAGCTCCTACAATGAGCCGTTCTTC.

The table lists this clonotype with a few counts. V is TRBV5-1 and J is TRBJ2-7; TRBD2 matches at 13 bases. This CDR3 comprises 16 residues. CDR1 and CDR2 (germline): SGHRS, YFSETQ. V lost 4 bases and J lost 5; bases outside the gene matches: 9. The CDR3, as DNA: TGCGCCAGCAGCCCTGTCGGGACTAGCGGGGTCGACGAGCAGTACTTC. Translating gives CASSPVGTSGVDEQYF.

On this clonotype itself: One junction end does not reproduce the germline sequence, and a read error may be involved. The chain couples TRBV5-1 to TRBJ2-2; D may be TRBD2 (6 bases). Germline V CDR1 and CDR2: SGHRS, YFSETQ. This CDR3 comprises 15 residues. In DNA, the CDR3 is TGCGCCAGCAGCTTGGACGCGAGGGATGGCGGGGAGCTGATTTTT. It is translated as CASSLDARDGGELIF. The full variable domain, rest sourced from reference TRBV5-1 and TRBJ2-2, is KAGVTQTPRYLIKTRGQQVTLSCSPISGHRSVSWYQQTPGQGLQFLFEYFSETQRNKGNFPGRFSGRQFSNSRSEMNVSTLELGDSALYLCASSLDARDGGELIFGEGSRLTVL.

This chain connects TRBV19 to TRBJ2-5; 7 positions agree with TRBD1. Germline values: CDR1 LNHDA, CDR2 SQIVND (reference sequence). This CDR3 spans 12 amino acids. Germline trimming cut 8 bases from V and 7 bases from J; bases unmatched to any gene: 7. The CDR3 bases are TGTGCCAGTGAGGGGACAGAGGGGACCCAGTACTTC. Protein product: CASEGTEGTQYF.

This clonotype was counted ten times or more. The chain uses TRBV20-1 and TRBJ2-2, with TRBD1 identical over 7 bases. This CDR3 spans 13 amino acids. Germline assignment: CDR1 DFQATT and CDR2 SNEGSKA (reference sequence). The junction had 1 base not matched to a gene; V was cut back by 5 bases and J by 1 base. The CDR3 nucleotides read TGCAGTGCTTGGACAGGGAACACCGGGGAGCTGTTTTTT. This translates into CSAWTGNTGELFF.

This clonotype has ten or more counts. V usage is TRBV24-1 and J usage is TRBJ2-3; possible D gene TRBD2, 7 bases. V lost 4 bases, J lost 2 bases, and 12 bases lay in between. This CDR3 spans 15 amino acids. Per germline, CDR1 KGHDR and CDR2 SFDVKD. CDR3 sequence (DNA): TGTGCCACCAGTGAAAACGGGGGGCCCACAGATACGCAGTATTTT. Its protein is CATSENGGPTDTQYF.

The chain recombines TRBV13 with TRBJ2-1; weak D call: TRBD1 (5 bases). The CDR3 runs to 16 residues. Trimming removed 0 bases at V and 0 bases at J, with 9 bases between. Per germline, CDR1 PRHDT and CDR2 FYEKMQ (reference sequence). The CDR3 nucleotides are TGTGCCAGCAGCTTAGGGCACAGGAGCTCCTACAATGAGCAGTTCTTC. Its protein is CASSLGHRSSYNEQFF. Full variable domain (rest looked up from reference TRBV13 and TRBJ2-1): AAGVIQSPRHLIKEKRETATLKCYPIPRHDTVYWYQQGPGQDPQFLISFYEKMQSDKGSIPDRFSAQQFSDYHSELNMSSLELGDSALYFCASSLGHRSSYNEQFFGPGTRLTVL.

In its sample, this clonotype was seen many times. The V and J genes are TRBV6-5 and TRBJ1-6; TRBD1 matches at 7 bases. V gave up 5 bases and J gave up 9 bases; unmatched junction bases: 7. The CDR3 contains 14 residues. Per the germline V gene, CDR1 is MNHEY and CDR2 is SVGAGI. The CDR3 is CASSTGVASSPLHF. CDR3 bases: TGTGCCAGCAGTACAGGGGTGGCCAGTTCACCCCTCCACTTT.

In this sample, this clonotype turned up a few times. This sequence joins TRBV12-3 or TRBV12-4 and TRBJ2-3; D ambiguous. The CDR3 sequence is 12 residues long. The V gene lost 7 bases and the J gene lost 6 bases, with 11 bases spanning the gap. Written as DNA, the CDR3 is TGTGCCAGCACCCTTTGGTCCGATACGCAGTATTTT. Translating it yields CASTLWSDTQYF.

The rearrangement links TRBV24-1 to TRBJ2-5, with D unresolved. In germline, CDR1 is KGHDR, CDR2 SFDVKD. V was pared by 3 bases and J by 0 bases, with 16 bases between. This CDR3 is 17 amino acids long. The CDR3 region is CATSDLPGTDNQETQYF. For the CDR3, the DNA is TGTGCCACCAGTGATCTACCCGGTACAGATAACCAAGAGACCCAGTACTTC.

In the case of this clonotype: A much larger clone lies one base from this, so it may be a read error. Because it lacks the conserved phenylalanine or tryptophan at the end, this CDR3 is likely a read error. The genes are TRBV7-9 and TRBJ2-7, with D possibly matching TRBD2 (6 bases). Germline CDR1 reads SEHNR; CDR2 reads FQNEAQ (reference sequence). CDR3 length: 14 residues. With 5 bases removed from V and 2 bases from J, the gap between germline ends came to 13 bases. DNA of the CDR3: TGTGCCAGCAGCCCAGCGGGCACGACCTACGAGCAGTACCTC. Its translation: CASSPAGTTYEQYL.